Reported below is one TCR beta chain. The antigen remains unidentified. The junction departs from the called germline gene at one end, perhaps through a read error. This specimen comes from a study of T cell repertoires in aging, cancer and after chemotherapy. Study-wide context: Over several months to years, re-sampled healthy donor repertoires clearly shared clones. Study results and caveats: Age-matched healthy donors had significantly more diverse, less clonal blood TCR repertoires than untreated cancer patients. Across the chemotherapy interval, each cancer cohort showed higher median generation probability, suggesting thymic rebound. The repertoire data cannot show anything about immunological memory following chemotherapy.

Peripheral blood genomic DNA, not sorted cells or RNA, was the template. CDR1 and CDR2 from the germline V gene are SGHDT and YYEEEE. This CDR3 has 15 residues. A mixed TRB-A/B primer pool amplified rearranged TRB by multiplex touch-down PCR. TCRdb analysed the multiplex PCR reads with MiXCR anew, one entry per CDR3 protein. The sample has thousands of distinct CDR3 sequences; less than 40% are singletons. What was sequenced was blood. The clonotype comes from a human donor in good health. The rearrangement links TRBV5-6 to TRBJ1-6; D is uncertain. The CDR3 nucleotides are TGCGCCAGCAGCCAAGCCAGTTCATATAATTCACCCCTCCACTTT. The encoded protein is CASSQASSYNSPLHF. Using reference TRBV5-6 and TRBJ1-6 for the parts outside the CDR3, the full variable domain is DAGVTQSPTHLIKTRGQQVTLRCSPKSGHDTVSWYQQALGQGPQFIFQYYEEEERQRGNFPDRFSGHQFPNYSSELNVNALLLGDSALYLCASSQASSYNSPLHFGNGTRLTVT.